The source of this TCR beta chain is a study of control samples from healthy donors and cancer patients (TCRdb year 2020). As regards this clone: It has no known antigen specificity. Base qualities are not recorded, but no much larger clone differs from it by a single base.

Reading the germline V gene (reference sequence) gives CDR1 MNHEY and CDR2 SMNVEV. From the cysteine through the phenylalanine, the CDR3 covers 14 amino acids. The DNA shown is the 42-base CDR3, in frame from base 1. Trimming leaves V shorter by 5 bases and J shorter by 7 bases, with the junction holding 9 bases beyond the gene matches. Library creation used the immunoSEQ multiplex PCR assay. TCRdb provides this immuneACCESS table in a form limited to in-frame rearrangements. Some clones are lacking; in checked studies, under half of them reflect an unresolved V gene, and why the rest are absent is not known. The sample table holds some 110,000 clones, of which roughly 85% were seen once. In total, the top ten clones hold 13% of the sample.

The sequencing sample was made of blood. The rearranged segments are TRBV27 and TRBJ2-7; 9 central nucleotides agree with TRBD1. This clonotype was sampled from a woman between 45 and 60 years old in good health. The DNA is TGTGCCAGCAGTCCCGGGACAGGGAGGAGGGAGCAGTACTTC. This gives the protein CASSPGTGRREQYF.